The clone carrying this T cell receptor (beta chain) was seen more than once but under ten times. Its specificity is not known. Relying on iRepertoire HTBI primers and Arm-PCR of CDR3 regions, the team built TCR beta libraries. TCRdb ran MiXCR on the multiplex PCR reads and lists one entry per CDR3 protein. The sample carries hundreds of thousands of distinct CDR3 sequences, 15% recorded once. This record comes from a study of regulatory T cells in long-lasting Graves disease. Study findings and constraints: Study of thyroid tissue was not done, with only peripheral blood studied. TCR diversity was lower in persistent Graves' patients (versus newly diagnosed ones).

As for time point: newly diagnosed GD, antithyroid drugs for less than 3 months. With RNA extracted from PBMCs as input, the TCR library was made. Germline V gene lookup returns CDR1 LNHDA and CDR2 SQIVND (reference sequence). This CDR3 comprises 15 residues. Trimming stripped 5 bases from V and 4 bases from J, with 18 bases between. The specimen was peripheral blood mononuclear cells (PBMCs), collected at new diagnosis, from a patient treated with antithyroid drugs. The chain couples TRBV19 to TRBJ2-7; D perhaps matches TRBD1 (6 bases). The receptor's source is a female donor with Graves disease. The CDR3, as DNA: TGTGCCAGTAGTGCACCTCCGGGACACGGTTACGAGCAGTACTTC. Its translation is CASSAPPGHGYEQYF.